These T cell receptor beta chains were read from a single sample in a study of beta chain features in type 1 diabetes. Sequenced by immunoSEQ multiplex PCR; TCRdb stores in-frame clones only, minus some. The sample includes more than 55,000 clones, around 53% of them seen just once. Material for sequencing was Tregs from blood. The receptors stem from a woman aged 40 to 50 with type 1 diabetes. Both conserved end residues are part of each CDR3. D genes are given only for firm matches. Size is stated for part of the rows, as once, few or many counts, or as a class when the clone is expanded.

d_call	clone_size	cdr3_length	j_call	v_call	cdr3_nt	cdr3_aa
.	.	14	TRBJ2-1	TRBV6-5	TGTGCCAGCAATAATCAGGCGGGAACCGGTGAGCAGTTCTTC	CASNNQAGTGEQFF
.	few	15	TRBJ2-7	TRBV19	TGTGCCAGCCAAGACGCCGGACTTGGCGGAGACGAGCAGTACTTC	CASQDAGLGGDEQYF
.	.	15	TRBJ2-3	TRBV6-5	TGTGCCAGCAGAAGAGATAAGGGGCGAGGAGATACGCAGTATTTT	CASRRDKGRGDTQYF
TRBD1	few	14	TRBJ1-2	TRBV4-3	TGCGCCAGCAGCCAACTGACAGGGGGGGCTGGCTACACCTTC	CASSQLTGGAGYTF
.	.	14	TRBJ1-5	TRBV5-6	TGTGCCAGCAGCTTGAGGGGCCCATTGCAGCCCCAGCATTTT	CASSLRGPLQPQHF
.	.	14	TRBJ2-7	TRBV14	TGTGCCAGCAGCCGCCTTCGGGGACACTACGAGCAGTACTTC	CASSRLRGHYEQYF
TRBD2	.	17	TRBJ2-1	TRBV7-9	TGTGCCAGCAGCTATTTTAGCGGGAGGGCGAATTACAATGAGCAGTTCTTC	CASSYFSGRANYNEQFF
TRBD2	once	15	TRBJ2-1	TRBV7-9	TGTGCCAGCAGCTTAGGACTAGCGGGGCTAAATGAGCGGTTCTTC	CASSLGLAGLNERFF
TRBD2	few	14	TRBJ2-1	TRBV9	TGTGCCAGCAGCCCCCGGAGCGGGGACAATGAGCAGTTCTTC	CASSPRSGDNEQFF
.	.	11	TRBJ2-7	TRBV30	TGTGCCTGGAGTGTACTCTACGAGCAGTACTTC	CAWSVLYEQYF
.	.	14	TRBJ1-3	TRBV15	TGTGCCACCAGCCCACGACGCGGAGGAAACACCATATATTTT	CATSPRRGGNTIYF
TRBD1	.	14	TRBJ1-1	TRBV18	TGTGCCAGCTCACGGACAGGGGCGAACACTGAAGCTTTCTTT	CASSRTGANTEAFF
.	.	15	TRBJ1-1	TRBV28	TGTGCCAGCACCCCTGTGGGGCGCGCGAACACTGAAGCTTTCTTT	CASTPVGRANTEAFF
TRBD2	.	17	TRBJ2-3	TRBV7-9	TGTGCCAGCAGTTATGTTAGCGGGGGGGCGACCACAGATACGCAGTATTTT	CASSYVSGGATTDTQYF
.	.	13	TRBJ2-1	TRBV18	TGTGCCAGCTCACCTCGACTAGTTTTTGAGCAGTTCTTC	CASSPRLVFEQFF
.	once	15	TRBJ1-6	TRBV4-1	TGCGCCAGCAGCCAAGAAGACAGATATAATTCACCCCTCCACTTT	CASSQEDRYNSPLHF
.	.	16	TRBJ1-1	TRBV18	TGTGCCAGCTCACCACCGGGGGCGCGGGAGGACACTGAAGCTTTCTTT	CASSPPGAREDTEAFF
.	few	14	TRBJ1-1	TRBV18	TGTGCCAGCTCACCCGAGTCGGGTAGCACTGAAGCTTTCTTT	CASSPESGSTEAFF
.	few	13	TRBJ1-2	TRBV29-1	TGCAGCGTTGCCGATACAGGGTACTATGGCTACACCTTC	CSVADTGYYGYTF
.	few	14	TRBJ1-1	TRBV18	TGTGCCAGCTCATGGCAGTCCCGGGACACTGAAGCTTTCTTT	CASSWQSRDTEAFF
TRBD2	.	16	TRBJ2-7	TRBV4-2	TGTGCCAGCAGCCGAGGACTAGCGGGGGGCCCCTACGAGCAGTACTTC	CASSRGLAGGPYEQYF
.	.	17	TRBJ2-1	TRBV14	TGTGCCAGCAGCCAAGATCCCGACTACACCCACTACAATGAGCAGTTCTTC	CASSQDPDYTHYNEQFF
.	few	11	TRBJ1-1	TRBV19	TGTGCCAGTATCCGGGTTACTGAAGCTTTCTTT	CASIRVTEAFF
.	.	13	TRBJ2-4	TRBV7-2	TGTGCCAGCAGCTTAGCGGCTTCAGGGCTTCAGTACTTC	CASSLAASGLQYF